The sequence of this T cell receptor beta chain was determined in a study of cytomegalovirus exposure and HLA in healthy donors. PCR primers comprised 60 Vbeta and 13 Jbeta primers. The data were produced by immunoSEQ multiplex PCR, yet TCRdb's version contains in-frame clones alone and is incomplete. The profile shows about 160,000 clones, about 76% of them singletons. Deletions cut 8 bases from V and 1 base from J, with 8 bases between. This CDR3 is 11 amino acids long. Germline V gene lookup returns CDR1 DFQATT and CDR2 SNEGSKA (reference sequence). Study-level findings and limits: Reports showed the classifier diagnosing cytomegalovirus status with high specificity and sensitivity. Within an earlier analysis, most TCR beta V segments proved productive either about 87% or about 30% of the time. With further analysis later on, most CMV-associated TCR beta chains appeared HLA-restricted. TCR association rates varied by HLA locus in a later analysis, with DRB1 highest and HLA-C lowest.

Regarding this clone: Its cognate antigen is unknown.

The chain uses TRBV20-1 and TRBJ1-2; D gene uncertain. The origin of this receptor is a female donor in good health and CMV-seronegative. Sequenced input: PBMCs. The CDR3 DNA is TGCAGTCTAGGTGTTAACTATGGCTACACCTTC. Encoded protein: CSLGVNYGYTF.